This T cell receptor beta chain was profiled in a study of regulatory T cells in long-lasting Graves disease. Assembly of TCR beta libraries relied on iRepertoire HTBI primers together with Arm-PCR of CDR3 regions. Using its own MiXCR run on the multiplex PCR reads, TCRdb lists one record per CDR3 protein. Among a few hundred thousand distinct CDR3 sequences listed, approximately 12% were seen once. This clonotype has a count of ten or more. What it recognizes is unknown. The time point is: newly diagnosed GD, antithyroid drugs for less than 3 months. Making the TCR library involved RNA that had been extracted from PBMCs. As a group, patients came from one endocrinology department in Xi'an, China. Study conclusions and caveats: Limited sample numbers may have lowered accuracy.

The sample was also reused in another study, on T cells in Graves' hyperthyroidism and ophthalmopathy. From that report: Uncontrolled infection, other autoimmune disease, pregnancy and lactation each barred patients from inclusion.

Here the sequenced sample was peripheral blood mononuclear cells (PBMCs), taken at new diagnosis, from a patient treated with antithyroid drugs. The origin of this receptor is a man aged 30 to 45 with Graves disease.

The DNA for the CDR3 is TGTGCCAGGGCCGGACAGGCAGATACGCAGTATTTT. Its translation is CARAGQADTQYF. The chain joins TRBV2 to TRBJ2-3, with 7 bases that match TRBD1. From germline, CDR1 is SNHLY and CDR2 FYNNEI. This CDR3 contains 12 residues. The ends lost 9 bases at V and 4 bases at J; junction bases unmatched: 4.